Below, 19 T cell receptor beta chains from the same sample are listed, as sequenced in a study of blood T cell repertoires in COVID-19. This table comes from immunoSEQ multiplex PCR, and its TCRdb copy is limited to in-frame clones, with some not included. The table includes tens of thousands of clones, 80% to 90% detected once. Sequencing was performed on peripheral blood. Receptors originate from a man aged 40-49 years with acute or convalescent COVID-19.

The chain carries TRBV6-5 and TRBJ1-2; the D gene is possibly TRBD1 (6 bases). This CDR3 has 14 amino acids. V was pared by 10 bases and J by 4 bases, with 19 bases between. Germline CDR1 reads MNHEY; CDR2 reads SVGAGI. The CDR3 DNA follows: TGTGCCACCCTCCTCGGGGGGCTCTTCTATGGCTACACCTTC. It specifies CATLLGGLFYGYTF.

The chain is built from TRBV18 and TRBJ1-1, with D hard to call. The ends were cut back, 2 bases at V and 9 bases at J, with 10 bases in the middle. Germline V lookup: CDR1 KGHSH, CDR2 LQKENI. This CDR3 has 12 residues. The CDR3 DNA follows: TGTGCCAGCTCACCAGGCCCGCTTCAAGCTTTCTTT. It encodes CASSPGPLQAFF.

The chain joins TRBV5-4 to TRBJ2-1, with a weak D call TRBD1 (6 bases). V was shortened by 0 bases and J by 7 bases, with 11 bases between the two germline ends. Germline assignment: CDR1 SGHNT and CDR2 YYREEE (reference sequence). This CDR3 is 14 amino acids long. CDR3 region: CASSLAGTLNEQFF. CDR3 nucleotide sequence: TGTGCCAGCAGCTTGGCCGGGACACTAAATGAGCAGTTCTTC.

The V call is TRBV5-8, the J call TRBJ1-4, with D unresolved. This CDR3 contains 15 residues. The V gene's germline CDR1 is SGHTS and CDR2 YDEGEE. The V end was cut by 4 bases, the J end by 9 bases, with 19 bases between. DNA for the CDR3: TGTGCCAGCAGCGTATGGGTTGGGAGAATGAAAAAACTGTTTTTT. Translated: CASSVWVGRMKKLFF.

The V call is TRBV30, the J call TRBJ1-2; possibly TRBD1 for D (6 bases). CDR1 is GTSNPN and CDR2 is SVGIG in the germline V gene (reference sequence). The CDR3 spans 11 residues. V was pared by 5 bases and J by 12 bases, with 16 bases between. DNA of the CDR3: TGTGCCTGGCAGACAGGACAGATTAACACCTTC. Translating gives CAWQTGQINTF.

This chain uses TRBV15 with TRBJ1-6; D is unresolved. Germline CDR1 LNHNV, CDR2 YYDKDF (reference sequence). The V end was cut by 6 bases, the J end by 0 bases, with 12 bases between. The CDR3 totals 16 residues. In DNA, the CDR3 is TGTGCCACCAGAGCCCTGGAGGGCTCCTATAATTCACCCCTCCACTTT. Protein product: CATRALEGSYNSPLHF.

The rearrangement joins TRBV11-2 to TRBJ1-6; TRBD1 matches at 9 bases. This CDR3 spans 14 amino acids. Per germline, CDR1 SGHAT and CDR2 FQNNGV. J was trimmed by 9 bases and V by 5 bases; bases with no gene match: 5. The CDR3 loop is CASSPGQGISPLHF. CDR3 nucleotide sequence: TGTGCCAGCAGCCCGGGACAGGGAATTTCACCCCTCCACTTT.

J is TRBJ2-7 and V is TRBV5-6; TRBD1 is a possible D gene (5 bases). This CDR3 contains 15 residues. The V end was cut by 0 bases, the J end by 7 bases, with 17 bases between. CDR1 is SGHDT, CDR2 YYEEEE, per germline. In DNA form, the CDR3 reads TGTGCCAGCAGCTTGGAAGAGGCAGGGCCGAGGGAGCAGTACTTC. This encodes CASSLEEAGPREQYF.

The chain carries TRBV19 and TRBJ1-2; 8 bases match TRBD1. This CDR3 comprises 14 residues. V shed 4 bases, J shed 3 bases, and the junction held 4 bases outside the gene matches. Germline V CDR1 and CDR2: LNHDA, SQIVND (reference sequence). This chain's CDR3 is CASSSGTGYYGYTF. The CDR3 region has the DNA TGTGCCAGTAGTAGCGGGACAGGTTACTATGGCTACACCTTC.

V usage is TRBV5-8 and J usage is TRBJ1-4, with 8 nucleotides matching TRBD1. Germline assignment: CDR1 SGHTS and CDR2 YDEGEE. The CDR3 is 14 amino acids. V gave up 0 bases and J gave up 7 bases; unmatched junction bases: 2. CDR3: CASSLDRGSEKLFF. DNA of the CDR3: TGTGCCAGCAGCTTGGACAGGGGGAGTGAAAAACTGTTTTTT.

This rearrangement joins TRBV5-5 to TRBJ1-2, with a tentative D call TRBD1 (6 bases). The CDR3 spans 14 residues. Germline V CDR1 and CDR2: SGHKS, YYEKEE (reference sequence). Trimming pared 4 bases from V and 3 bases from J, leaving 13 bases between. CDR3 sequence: CASSPTGEDYGYTF. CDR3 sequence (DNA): TGTGCCAGCAGCCCGACAGGCGAGGACTATGGCTACACCTTC. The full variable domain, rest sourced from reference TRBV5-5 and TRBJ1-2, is DAGVTQSPTHLIKTRGQQVTLRCSPISGHKSVSWYQQVLGQGPQFIFQYYEKEERGRGNFPDRFSARQFPNYSSELNVNALLLGDSALYLCASSPTGEDYGYTFGSGTRLTVV.

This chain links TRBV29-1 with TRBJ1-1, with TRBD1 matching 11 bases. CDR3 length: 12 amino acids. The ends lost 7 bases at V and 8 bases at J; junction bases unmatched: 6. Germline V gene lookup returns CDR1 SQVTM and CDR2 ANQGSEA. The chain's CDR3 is CSAGQGAREAFF. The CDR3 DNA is TGCAGCGCTGGACAGGGGGCCAGAGAAGCTTTCTTT.

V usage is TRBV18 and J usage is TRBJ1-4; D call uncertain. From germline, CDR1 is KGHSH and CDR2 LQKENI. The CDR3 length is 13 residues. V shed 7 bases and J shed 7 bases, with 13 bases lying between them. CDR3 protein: CASFGWFGEKLFF. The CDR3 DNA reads TGTGCCAGCTTTGGCTGGTTTGGTGAAAAACTGTTTTTT.

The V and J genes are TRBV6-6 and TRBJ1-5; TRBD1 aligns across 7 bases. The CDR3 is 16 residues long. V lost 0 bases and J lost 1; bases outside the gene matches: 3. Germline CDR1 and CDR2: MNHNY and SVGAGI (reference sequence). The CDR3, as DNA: TGTGCCAGCAGTTACTCGACAGGGATCAGCAATCAGCCCCAGCATTTT. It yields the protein CASSYSTGISNQPQHF.

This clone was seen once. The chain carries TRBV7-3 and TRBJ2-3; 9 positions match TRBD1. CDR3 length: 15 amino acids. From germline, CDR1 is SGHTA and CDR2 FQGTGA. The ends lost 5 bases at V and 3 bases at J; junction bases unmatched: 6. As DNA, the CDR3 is TGTGCCAGCAGCCTAGGACAGGGGAGGACAGATACGCAGTATTTT. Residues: CASSLGQGRTDTQYF.

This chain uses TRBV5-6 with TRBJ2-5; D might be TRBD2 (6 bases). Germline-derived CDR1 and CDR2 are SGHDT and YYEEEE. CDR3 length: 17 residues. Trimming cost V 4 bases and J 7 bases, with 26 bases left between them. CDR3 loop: CASSPWDVGLGDWTQYF. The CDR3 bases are TGTGCCAGCAGCCCCTGGGACGTGGGACTGGGGGATTGGACCCAGTACTTC.

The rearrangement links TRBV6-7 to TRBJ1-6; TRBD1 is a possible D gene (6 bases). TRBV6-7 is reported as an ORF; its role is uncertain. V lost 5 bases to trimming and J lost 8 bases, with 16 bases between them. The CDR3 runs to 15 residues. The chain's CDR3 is CASSLHQGLDSPLHF. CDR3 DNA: TGTGCCAGCAGTCTACATCAGGGGCTGGATTCACCCCTCCACTTT.

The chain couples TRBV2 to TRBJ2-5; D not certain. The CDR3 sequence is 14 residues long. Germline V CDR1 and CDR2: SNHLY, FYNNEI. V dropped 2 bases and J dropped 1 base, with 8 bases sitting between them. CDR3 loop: CASSESNIQETQYF. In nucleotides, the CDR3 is TGTGCCAGCAGTGAATCGAACATCCAAGAGACCCAGTACTTC.

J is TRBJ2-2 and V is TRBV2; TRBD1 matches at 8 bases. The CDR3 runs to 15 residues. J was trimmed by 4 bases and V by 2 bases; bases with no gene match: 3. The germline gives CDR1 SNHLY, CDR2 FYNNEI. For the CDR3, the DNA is TGTGCCAGCAGTGAATGGGACAGGAGCACCGGGGAGCTGTTTTTT. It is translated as CASSEWDRSTGELFF.